The present T cell receptor beta chain was sequenced within a study of T-cell reconstitution after alpha-beta-depleted transplantation in children. Unique molecular identifiers featured in how the TCRbeta library was prepared. TCRdb recomputed calls from the PCR reads with MiXCR, one row per CDR3 protein. The table has more than 150,000 distinct CDR3 sequences, about 15% seen once. Per the germline V gene, CDR1 is DFQATT and CDR2 is SNEGSKA (reference sequence). This CDR3 has 12 amino acids. The ends were cut back, 7 bases at V and 1 base at J, with 10 bases in the middle. This clonotype was seen repeatedly, ten times or more.

The sequence came from a human donor who donated a stem cell graft to a child with acute lymphoblastic leukemia. The chain links TRBV20-1 to TRBJ1-1, with D unresolved. This specimen consisted of PBMCs from the stem cell graft donor, obtained from the stem cell graft. CDR3 region: CSVQSPNTEAFF. CDR3 nucleotide sequence: TGCAGTGTTCAGTCACCGAACACTGAAGCTTTCTTT.